What follows are 21 T cell receptor beta chains derived from one specimen sequenced in a study of blood T cell repertoires in COVID-19. The method was immunoSEQ multiplex PCR; TCRdb's version includes in-frame clones alone and lacks a portion of them. The sample yields approximately 86,000 clones, 75% to 85% seen once. The sequencing input was peripheral blood. Receptor source: a woman in her seventies with acute or convalescent COVID-19.

The rearrangement uses TRBV28 and TRBJ1-6, with D maybe TRBD1 (5 bases). The CDR3 sequence is 19 residues long. CDR1 and CDR2 (germline): MDHEN, SYDVKM. Trimming removed 5 bases from V and 0 bases from J, with 20 bases in between. CDR3 loop: CASSQGRQFRDSYNSPLHF. In DNA, the CDR3 is TGTGCCAGCAGTCAAGGGCGCCAGTTCAGGGACTCCTATAATTCACCCCTCCACTTT.

The chain uses TRBV28 and TRBJ1-3, with a tentative D call TRBD1 (5 bases). V dropped 1 base and J dropped 2 bases, with 15 bases sitting between them. CDR3 size: 17 residues. Germline CDR1 is MDHEN and CDR2 is SYDVKM. CDR3 sequence reads: CASSLLPPGLTGNTIYF. The CDR3 nucleotides are TGTGCCAGCAGTTTATTACCACCGGGACTGACTGGAAACACCATATATTTT.

The chain combines TRBV4-1 with TRBJ2-1; 7 nucleotides align to TRBD1. Germline V gene sequence: CDR1 MGHRA, CDR2 YSYEKL. The length of the CDR3 is 15 residues. V shed 3 bases, J shed 5 bases, and the junction held 7 bases outside the gene matches. CDR3 amino acids: CASSQGQTFHNEQFF. In DNA, the CDR3 is TGCGCCAGCAGCCAGGGACAGACTTTCCACAATGAGCAGTTCTTC.

CDR3 amino acids: CASSSPRGASASDGYTF. CDR3 nucleotides: TGTGCCAGCAGTTCCCCCAGGGGGGCAAGCGCTTCGGATGGCTACACCTTC. The genes are TRBV27 and TRBJ1-2, with 7 bases fitting TRBD1. Germline trimming cut 4 bases from V and 6 bases from J; bases unmatched to any gene: 17. CDR1 is MNHEY and CDR2 is SMNVEV in the germline V gene (reference sequence). The CDR3 sequence is 17 residues long.

V and J are TRBV28 and TRBJ1-2; 7 nucleotides line up with TRBD1. This CDR3 is 14 amino acids long. Germline CDR1 MDHEN, CDR2 SYDVKM. J lost 5 bases, V lost 4 bases, and 7 bases had no gene match. The CDR3 reads CASSSADRDYGYTF. The CDR3 DNA is TGTGCCAGCAGTTCCGCCGACAGGGATTATGGCTACACCTTC.

The V call is TRBV6-5, the J call TRBJ2-2; TRBD1 matches 7 bases. V shed 4 bases, J shed 6 bases, and the junction held 5 bases outside the gene matches. The CDR3 contains 14 residues. Germline-derived CDR1 and CDR2 are MNHEY and SVGAGI. The CDR3 nucleotides are TGTGCCAGCAGTTGGGGACAGTTCCCCGGGGAGCTGTTTTTT. This sequence encodes CASSWGQFPGELFF.

CDR3 amino acids: CASSLRIAGGNEQFF. CDR3 in DNA: TGTGCCAGCAGCTTGAGAATAGCGGGAGGTAATGAGCAGTTCTTC. The V gene is TRBV5-4, the J gene TRBJ2-1, with TRBD2 matching over 10 bases. Trimming cost V 1 base and J 7 bases; bases outside gene matches: 5. The germline V gene has CDR1 SGHNT and CDR2 YYREEE (reference sequence). The CDR3 has 15 amino acids.

This clone was found once. This chain links TRBV28 with TRBJ2-7; 11 bases align to TRBD1. The V segment lost 6 bases and the J segment 5 bases; nucleotides outside the gene matches: 3. Germline values: CDR1 MDHEN, CDR2 SYDVKM. The length of the CDR3 is 13 residues. DNA for the CDR3: TGTGCCAGCAGAGGACAGGGGGCCCACGAGCAGTACTTC. Amino acid sequence: CASRGQGAHEQYF.

V is TRBV9 and J is TRBJ2-7, with TRBD2 identical over 8 bases. Germline CDR1 and CDR2: SGDLS and YYNGEE. Trimming cost V 10 bases and J 1 base; bases outside gene matches: 10. CDR3 size: 14 residues. As DNA, the CDR3 is TGTGCCTCGGGCCCCTCTAGCGGGTCCTACGAGCAGTACTTC. This sequence encodes CASGPSSGSYEQYF.

The table lists this clone with a few counts. The rearrangement links TRBV5-4 to TRBJ1-1, with 9 positions matching TRBD1. With 4 bases clipped from V and 0 bases from J, the junction kept 7 bases outside the gene matches. Germline CDR1 is SGHNT and CDR2 is YYREEE (reference sequence). The CDR3 covers 16 residues. CDR3 sequence: CASSPSTGGVNTEAFF. The CDR3 nucleotides read TGTGCCAGCAGCCCATCGACAGGGGGTGTGAACACTGAAGCTTTCTTT.

This chain uses TRBV20-1 with TRBJ1-5, with D unresolved. V lost 3 bases, J lost 2 bases, and 8 bases lay in between. The CDR3 totals 13 residues. From germline, CDR1 is DFQATT and CDR2 SNEGSKA (reference sequence). The CDR3 DNA reads as TGCAGTGCTAGTCACGCGGGCAATCAGCCCCAGCATTTT. Translation: CSASHAGNQPQHF.

The V and J genes are TRBV4-3 and TRBJ1-3; no definite D call. This CDR3 is built from 18 residues. Germline V lookup: CDR1 LGHNA, CDR2 YSLEER. Trimming cost V 0 bases and J 1 base, with 16 bases left between them. The CDR3 loop reads CASSQDLTALPSGNTIYF. As DNA, the CDR3 is TGCGCCAGCAGCCAAGATTTAACCGCGCTTCCATCTGGAAACACCATATATTTT.

V usage is TRBV19 and J usage is TRBJ2-1; 9 nucleotides match TRBD2. The CDR3 is 15 residues long. With V trimmed by 7 bases and J by 8 bases, 12 bases remained unmatched. Germline V lookup: CDR1 LNHDA, CDR2 SQIVND (reference sequence). Here the CDR3 reads CASTQGVAGADEQFF. In DNA, the CDR3 is TGTGCCAGTACCCAGGGAGTAGCGGGAGCGGATGAGCAGTTCTTC.

The genes are TRBV19 and TRBJ2-1, with TRBD2 matching 9 bases. CDR1 and CDR2 from the germline V gene are LNHDA and SQIVND (reference sequence). With V trimmed by 7 bases and J by 1 base, 5 bases remained unmatched. This CDR3 contains 15 residues. The CDR3 DNA reads as TGTGCCAGTAACCCTAGCGGGGCATCCTACAATGAGCAGTTCTTC. This gives the protein CASNPSGASYNEQFF.

The chain combines TRBV2 with TRBJ2-2, with a tentative D call TRBD1 (6 bases). This CDR3 is 15 amino acids long. V was clipped by 2 bases and J by 1 base, with 8 bases between them. Per germline, CDR1 SNHLY and CDR2 FYNNEI. The CDR3 coding sequence is TGTGCCAGCAGTGAAACAGGGATGAACACCGGGGAGCTGTTTTTT. Its translation is CASSETGMNTGELFF.

This clone occurred many times. CDR3: CASREAGLAGYNEQFF. The CDR3, as DNA: TGTGCCAGCCGCGAAGCGGGACTAGCGGGTTACAATGAGCAGTTCTTC. The gene calls are TRBV5-4 and TRBJ2-1; TRBD2 agrees at 12 bases. V was pared by 7 bases and J by 4 bases, with 9 bases of the junction left unmatched. Per germline, CDR1 SGHNT and CDR2 YYREEE (reference sequence). The CDR3 has 16 amino acids.

The chain couples TRBV19 to TRBJ2-2; 10 bases are a match to TRBD2. The CDR3 consists of 16 residues. CDR1 and CDR2 (germline): LNHDA, SQIVND (reference sequence). J gave up 7 bases and V 5 bases, and 10 bases lay outside the gene matches. CDR3 sequence (DNA): TGTGCCAGTAGTCCCAAGCGGGGGGGCTACGGCGGGGAGCTGTTTTTT. This sequence encodes CASSPKRGGYGGELFF.

V and J are TRBV6-5 and TRBJ1-4; 9 nucleotides agree with TRBD1. The germline V gene has CDR1 MNHEY and CDR2 SVGAGI. The CDR3 covers 15 residues. The trim removed 2 bases at V and 5 bases at J, leaving 3 bases unmatched. The CDR3 region has the DNA TGTGCCAGCAGTTACAACAGGGGGCCGAATGAAAAACTGTTTTTT. Its translation is CASSYNRGPNEKLFF.

V usage is TRBV28 and J usage is TRBJ1-5; possibly TRBD1 for D (6 bases). Germline CDR1 is MDHEN and CDR2 is SYDVKM. The V end lost 7 bases, the J end lost 4 bases, and 17 bases lay between the germline ends. This CDR3 has 15 amino acids. The CDR3 reads CASIRDQRGNQPQHF. The CDR3 DNA follows: TGTGCCAGCATCAGAGATCAGAGGGGGAATCAGCCCCAGCATTTT.

This clone has a handful of counts. The chain couples TRBV6-2 or TRBV6-3 to TRBJ2-7, with D uncertain. The CDR3 extends over 14 amino acids. Germline V gene lookup returns CDR1 MNHEY and CDR2 SVGEGT. V was cut by 2 bases and J by 1 base, with 9 bases left in between. The CDR3: CASSYLTGSYEQYF. CDR3 in DNA: TGTGCCAGCAGTTACCTCACGGGTTCCTACGAGCAGTACTTC.

This clone was seen just once. V and J are TRBV30 and TRBJ2-3; TRBD1 might be the D (6 bases). This CDR3 is built from 17 residues. V was shortened by 0 bases and J by 1 base, with 17 bases between the two germline ends. CDR1 and CDR2 from the germline V gene are GTSNPN and SVGIG (reference sequence). The CDR3 sequence: CAWSVRGTPTGTDTQYF. The DNA for the CDR3 is TGTGCCTGGAGTGTACGAGGGACACCCACCGGCACAGATACGCAGTATTTT.